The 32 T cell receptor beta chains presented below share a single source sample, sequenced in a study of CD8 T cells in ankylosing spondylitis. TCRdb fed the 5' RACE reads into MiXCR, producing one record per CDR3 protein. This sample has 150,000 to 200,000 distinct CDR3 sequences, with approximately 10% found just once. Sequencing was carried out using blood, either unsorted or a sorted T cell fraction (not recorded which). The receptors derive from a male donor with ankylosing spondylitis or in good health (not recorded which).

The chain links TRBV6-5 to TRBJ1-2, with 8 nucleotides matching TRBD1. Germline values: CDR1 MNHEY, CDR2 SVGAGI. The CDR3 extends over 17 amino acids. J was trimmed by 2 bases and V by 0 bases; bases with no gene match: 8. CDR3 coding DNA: TGTGCCAGCAGTTACTCGCTTAGACAGGGGAGGAACTATGGCTACACCTTC. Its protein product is CASSYSLRQGRNYGYTF.

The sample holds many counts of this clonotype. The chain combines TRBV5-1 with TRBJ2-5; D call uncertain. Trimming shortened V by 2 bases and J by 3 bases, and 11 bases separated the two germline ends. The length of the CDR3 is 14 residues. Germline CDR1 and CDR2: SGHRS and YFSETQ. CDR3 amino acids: CASSFGIVEETQYF. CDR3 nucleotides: TGCGCCAGCAGCTTTGGTATAGTGGAAGAGACCCAGTACTTC.

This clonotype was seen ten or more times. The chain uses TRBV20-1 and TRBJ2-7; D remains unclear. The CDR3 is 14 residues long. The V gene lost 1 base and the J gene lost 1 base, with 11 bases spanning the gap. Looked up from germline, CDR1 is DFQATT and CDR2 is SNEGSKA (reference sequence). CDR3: CSARGMGKSYEQYF. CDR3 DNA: TGCAGTGCTAGAGGGATGGGGAAATCCTACGAGCAGTACTTC.

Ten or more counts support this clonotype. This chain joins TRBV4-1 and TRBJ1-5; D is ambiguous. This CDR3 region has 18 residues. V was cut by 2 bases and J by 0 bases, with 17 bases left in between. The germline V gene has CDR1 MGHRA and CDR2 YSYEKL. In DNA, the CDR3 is TGCGCCAGCAGCCAACTGCTGCAGTATAACTATAGCAATCAGCCCCAGCATTTT. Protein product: CASSQLLQYNYSNQPQHF.

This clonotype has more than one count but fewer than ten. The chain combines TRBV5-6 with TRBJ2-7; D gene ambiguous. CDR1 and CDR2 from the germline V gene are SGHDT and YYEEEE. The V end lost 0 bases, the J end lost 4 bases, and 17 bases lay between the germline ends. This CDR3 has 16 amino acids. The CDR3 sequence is CASSLVAENQLYEQYF. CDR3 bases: TGTGCCAGCAGCTTGGTGGCAGAAAATCAACTGTACGAGCAGTACTTC. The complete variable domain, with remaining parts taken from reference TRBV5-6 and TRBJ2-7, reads DAGVTQSPTHLIKTRGQQVTLRCSPKSGHDTVSWYQQALGQGPQFIFQYYEEEERQRGNFPDRFSGHQFPNYSSELNVNALLLGDSALYLCASSLVAENQLYEQYFGPGTRLTVT.

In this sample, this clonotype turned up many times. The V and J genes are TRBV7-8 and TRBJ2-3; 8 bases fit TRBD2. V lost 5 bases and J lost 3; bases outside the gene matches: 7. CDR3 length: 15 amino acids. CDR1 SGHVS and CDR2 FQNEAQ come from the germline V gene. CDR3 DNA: TGTGCCAGCAGCCCGAACAGCGGGAGAACAGATACGCAGTATTTT. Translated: CASSPNSGRTDTQYF.

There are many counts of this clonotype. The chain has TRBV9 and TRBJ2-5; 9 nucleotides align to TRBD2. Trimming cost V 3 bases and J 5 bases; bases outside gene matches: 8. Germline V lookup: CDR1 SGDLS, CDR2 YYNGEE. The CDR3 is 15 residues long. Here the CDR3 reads CASSGHGLAPETQYF. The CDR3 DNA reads TGTGCCAGCAGCGGTCACGGACTAGCGCCGGAGACCCAGTACTTC.

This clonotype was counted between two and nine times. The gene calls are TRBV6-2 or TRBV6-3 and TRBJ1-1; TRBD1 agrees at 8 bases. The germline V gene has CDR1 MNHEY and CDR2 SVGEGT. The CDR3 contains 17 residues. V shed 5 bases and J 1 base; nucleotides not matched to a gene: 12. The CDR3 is CASSRTTGAVKNTEAFF. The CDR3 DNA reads TGTGCCAGCAGTCGAACGACAGGGGCGGTAAAGAACACTGAAGCTTTCTTT.

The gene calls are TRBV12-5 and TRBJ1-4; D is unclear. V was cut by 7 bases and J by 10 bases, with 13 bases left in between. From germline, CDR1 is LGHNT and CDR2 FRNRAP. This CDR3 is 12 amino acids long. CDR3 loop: CASAPTLGKLFF. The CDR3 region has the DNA TGTGCTAGTGCCCCAACCCTCGGAAAACTGTTTTTT. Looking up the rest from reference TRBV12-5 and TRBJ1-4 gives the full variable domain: DARVTQTPRHKVTEMGQEVTMRCQPILGHNTVFWYRQTMMQGLELLAYFRNRAPLDDSGMPKDRFSAEMPDATLATLKIQPSEPRDSAVYFCASAPTLGKLFFGSGTQLSVL.

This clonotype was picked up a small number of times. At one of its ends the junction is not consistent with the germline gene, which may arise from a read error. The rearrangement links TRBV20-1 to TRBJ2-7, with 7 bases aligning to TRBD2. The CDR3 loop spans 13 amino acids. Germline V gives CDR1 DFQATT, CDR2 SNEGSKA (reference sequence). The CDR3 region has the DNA TGCAGTGCCAGAGCGGGAAATGGTTACGAGCAGTACTTC. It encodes CSARAGNGYEQYF.

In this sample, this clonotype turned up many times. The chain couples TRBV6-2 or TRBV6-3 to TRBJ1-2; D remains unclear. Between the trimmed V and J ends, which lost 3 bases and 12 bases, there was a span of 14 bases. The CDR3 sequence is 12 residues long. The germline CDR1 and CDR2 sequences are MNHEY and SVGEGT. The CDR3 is CASSYENVRHTF. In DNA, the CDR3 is TGTGCCAGCAGTTATGAGAACGTCCGCCACACCTTC.

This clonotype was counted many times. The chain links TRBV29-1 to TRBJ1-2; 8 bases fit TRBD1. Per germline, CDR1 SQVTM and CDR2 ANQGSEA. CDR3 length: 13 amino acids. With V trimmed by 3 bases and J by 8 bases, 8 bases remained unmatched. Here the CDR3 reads CSVDLQGAGGYTF. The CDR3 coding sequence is TGCAGCGTTGACCTTCAGGGGGCGGGGGGCTACACCTTC.

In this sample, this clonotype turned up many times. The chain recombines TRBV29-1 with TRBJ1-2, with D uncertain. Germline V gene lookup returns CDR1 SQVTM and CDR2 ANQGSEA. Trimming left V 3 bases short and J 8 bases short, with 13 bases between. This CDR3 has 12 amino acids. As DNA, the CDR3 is TGCAGCGTTGAGGAGTCAGGAGAAGGCTACACCTTC. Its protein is CSVEESGEGYTF.

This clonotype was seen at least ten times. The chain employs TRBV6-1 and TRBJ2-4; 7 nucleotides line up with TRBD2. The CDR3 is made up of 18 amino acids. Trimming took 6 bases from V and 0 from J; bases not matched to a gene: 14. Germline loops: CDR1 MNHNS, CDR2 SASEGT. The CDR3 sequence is CASSPGGGRNLAKNIQYF. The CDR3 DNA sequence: TGTGCCAGCAGCCCCGGGGGAGGGAGGAACTTAGCCAAAAACATTCAGTACTTC.

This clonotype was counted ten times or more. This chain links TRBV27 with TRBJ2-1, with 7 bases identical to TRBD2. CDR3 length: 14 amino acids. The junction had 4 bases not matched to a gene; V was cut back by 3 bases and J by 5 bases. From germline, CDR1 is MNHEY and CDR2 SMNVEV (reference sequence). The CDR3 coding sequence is TGTGCCAGCAGTTTCCAGCGGGGCAACAATGAGCAGTTCTTC. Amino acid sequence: CASSFQRGNNEQFF.

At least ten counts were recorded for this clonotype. DNA for the CDR3: TGCAGTGCTATTACCGGGACAGGTTTAAATGAAAAACTGTTTTTT. Translated, it gives CSAITGTGLNEKLFF. The V gene is TRBV20-1, the J gene TRBJ1-4; 8 nucleotides line up with TRBD1. The CDR3 sequence is 15 residues long. Trimming cost V 4 bases and J 5 bases; bases outside gene matches: 9. Germline lookup yields CDR1 DFQATT and CDR2 SNEGSKA (reference sequence).

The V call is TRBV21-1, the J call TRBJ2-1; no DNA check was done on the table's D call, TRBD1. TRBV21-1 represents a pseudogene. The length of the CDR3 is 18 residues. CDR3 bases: TGTGCCAGCAGCAAGGAGGGGGGGCCAGCGGGGTGTACATGGGAGCAGTTCTTC. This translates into CASSKEGGPAGCTWEQFF.

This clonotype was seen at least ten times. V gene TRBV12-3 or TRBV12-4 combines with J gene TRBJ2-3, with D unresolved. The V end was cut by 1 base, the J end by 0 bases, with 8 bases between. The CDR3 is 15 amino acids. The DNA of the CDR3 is TGTGCCAGCAGTTTAGGGTACGGGAGCACAGATACGCAGTATTTT. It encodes CASSLGYGSTDTQYF.

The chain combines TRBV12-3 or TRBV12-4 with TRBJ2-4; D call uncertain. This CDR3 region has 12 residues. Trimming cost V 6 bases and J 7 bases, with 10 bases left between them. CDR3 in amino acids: CASSLSVNIQYF. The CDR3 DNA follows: TGTGCCAGCAGCCTAAGCGTGAACATTCAGTACTTC.

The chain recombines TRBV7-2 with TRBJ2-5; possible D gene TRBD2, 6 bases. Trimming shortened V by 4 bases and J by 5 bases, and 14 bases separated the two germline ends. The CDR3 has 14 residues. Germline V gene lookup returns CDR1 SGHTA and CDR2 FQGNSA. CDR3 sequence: CASSSRTRGETQYF. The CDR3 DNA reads TGTGCCAGCAGCTCCCGGACTCGGGGGGAGACCCAGTACTTC. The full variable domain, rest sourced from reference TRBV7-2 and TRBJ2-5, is GAGVSQSPSNKVTEKGKDVELRCDPISGHTALYWYRQSLGQGLEFLIYFQGNSAPDKSGLPSDRFSAERTGGSVSTLTIQRTQQEDSAVYLCASSSRTRGETQYFGPGTRLLVL.

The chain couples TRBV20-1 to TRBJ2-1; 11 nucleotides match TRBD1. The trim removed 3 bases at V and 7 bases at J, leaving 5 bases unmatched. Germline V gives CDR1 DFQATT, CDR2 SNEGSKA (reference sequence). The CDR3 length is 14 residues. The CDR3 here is CSARGTGGVNEQFF. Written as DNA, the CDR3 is TGCAGTGCTAGGGGGACAGGGGGGGTAAATGAGCAGTTCTTC.

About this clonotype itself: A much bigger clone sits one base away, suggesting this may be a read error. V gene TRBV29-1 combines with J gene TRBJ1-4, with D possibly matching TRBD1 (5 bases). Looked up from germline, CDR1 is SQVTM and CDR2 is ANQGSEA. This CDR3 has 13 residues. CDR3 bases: TGCAGCGGTTCAGGGCAAACTAATGAAAAACTGCTTTTT. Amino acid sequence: CSGSGQTNEKLLF.

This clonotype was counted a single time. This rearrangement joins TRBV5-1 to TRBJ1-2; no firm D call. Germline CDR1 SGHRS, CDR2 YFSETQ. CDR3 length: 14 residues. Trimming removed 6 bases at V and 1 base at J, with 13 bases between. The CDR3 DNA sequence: TGCGCCAGCACGAGGTCTTCTATTAACTATGGCTACACCTTC. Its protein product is CASTRSSINYGYTF.

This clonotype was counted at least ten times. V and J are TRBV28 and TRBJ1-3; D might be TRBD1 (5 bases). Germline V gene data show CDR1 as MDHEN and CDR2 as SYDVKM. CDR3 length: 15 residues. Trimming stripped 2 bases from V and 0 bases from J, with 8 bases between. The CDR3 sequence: CASSLAGPSGNTIYF. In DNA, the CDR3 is TGTGCCAGCAGTTTAGCGGGACCCTCTGGAAACACCATATATTTT.

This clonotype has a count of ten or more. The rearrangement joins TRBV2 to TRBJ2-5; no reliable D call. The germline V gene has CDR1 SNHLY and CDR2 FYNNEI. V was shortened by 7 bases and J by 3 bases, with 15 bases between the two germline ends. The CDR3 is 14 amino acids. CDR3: CASTHPTGEETQYF. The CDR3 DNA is TGTGCCAGCACCCACCCGACCGGTGAAGAGACCCAGTACTTC.

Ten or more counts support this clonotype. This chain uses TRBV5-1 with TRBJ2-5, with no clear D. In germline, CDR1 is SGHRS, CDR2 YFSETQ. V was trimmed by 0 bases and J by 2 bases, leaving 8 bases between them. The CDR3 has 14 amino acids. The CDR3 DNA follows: TGCGCCAGCAGCTTGGTTTTACAGCAAGAGACCCAGTACTTC. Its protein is CASSLVLQQETQYF.

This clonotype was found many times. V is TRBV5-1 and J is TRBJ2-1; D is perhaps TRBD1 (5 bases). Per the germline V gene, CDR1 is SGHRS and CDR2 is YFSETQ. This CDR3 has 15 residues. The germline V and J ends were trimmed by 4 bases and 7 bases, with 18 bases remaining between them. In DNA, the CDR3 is TGCGCCAGCAGCCCGACAGAAATAGTGGGAAATGAGCAGTTCTTC. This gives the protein CASSPTEIVGNEQFF. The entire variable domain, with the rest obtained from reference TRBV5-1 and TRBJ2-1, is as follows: KAGVTQTPRYLIKTRGQQVTLSCSPISGHRSVSWYQQTPGQGLQFLFEYFSETQRNKGNFPGRFSGRQFSNSRSEMNVSTLELGDSALYLCASSPTEIVGNEQFFGPGTRLTVL.

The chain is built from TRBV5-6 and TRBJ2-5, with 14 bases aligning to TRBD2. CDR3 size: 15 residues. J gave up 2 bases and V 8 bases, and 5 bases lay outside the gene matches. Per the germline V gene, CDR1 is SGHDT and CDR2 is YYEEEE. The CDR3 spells CASTRLAGGQETQYF. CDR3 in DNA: TGTGCCAGTACTCGACTAGCGGGAGGGCAAGAGACCCAGTACTTC.

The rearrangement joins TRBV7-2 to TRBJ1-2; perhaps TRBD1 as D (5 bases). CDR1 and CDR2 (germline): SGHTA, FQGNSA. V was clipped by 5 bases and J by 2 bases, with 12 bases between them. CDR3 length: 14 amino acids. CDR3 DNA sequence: TGTGCCAGCAGCGACCAGGACAAAAACTATGGCTACACCTTC. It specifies CASSDQDKNYGYTF.

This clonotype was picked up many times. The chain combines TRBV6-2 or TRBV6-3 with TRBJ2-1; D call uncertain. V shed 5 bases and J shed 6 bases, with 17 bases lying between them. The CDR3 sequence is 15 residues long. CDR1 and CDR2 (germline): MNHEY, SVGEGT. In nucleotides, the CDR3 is TGTGCCAGCAGTCCGCCTTCCCTCACCTCCAATGAGCAGTTCTTC. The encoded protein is CASSPPSLTSNEQFF.

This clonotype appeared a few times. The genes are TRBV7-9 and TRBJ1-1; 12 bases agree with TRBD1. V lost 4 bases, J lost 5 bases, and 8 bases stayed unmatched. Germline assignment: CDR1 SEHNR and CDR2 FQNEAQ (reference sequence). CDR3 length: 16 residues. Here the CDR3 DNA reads TGTGCCAGCAGCTCACGGGGGGGACAGGGGGCGACTGAAGCTTTCTTT. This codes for CASSSRGGQGATEAFF.

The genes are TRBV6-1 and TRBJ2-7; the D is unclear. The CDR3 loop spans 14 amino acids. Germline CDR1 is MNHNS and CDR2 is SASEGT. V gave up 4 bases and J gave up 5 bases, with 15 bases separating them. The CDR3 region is CASSGVGLIDEQYF. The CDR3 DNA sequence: TGTGCCAGCAGTGGGGTCGGATTGATTGACGAGCAGTACTTC.